This TCR beta chain was captured in a study of cytomegalovirus exposure and HLA in healthy donors. The overall study: Genotyping showed 81% of 350 to 400 donors falling in the Caucasian-associated ancestry cluster. Broader study findings: It has been reported that TCR beta sequences accurately predicted the HLA-A and HLA-B alleles of most subjects. Sequencing likely caused a cluster of highly shared sequence variants.

Though probably carrying unrecorded immune exposures, donors were nominally healthy at sampling. On this clone: What it recognizes is unknown.

The CDR3 is 14 residues long. The germline V gene encodes CDR1 LNHDA and CDR2 SQIVND (reference sequence). Trimming took 10 bases from V and 3 from J, leaving 18 bases between them. The PCR had 60 Vbeta and 13 Jbeta primers. Profiling relied on immunoSEQ multiplex PCR, and the TCRdb table lists in-frame clones only, not all of them. Of about 150,000 clones listed, around three quarters were seen once; the top ten hold roughly 4%. Specimen: PBMCs. This clonotype was sampled from a woman in her thirties or forties in good health and CMV-seronegative. The chain employs TRBV19 and TRBJ1-1; D may be TRBD1 (6 bases). The CDR3 DNA is TGTGCCACAACATACAGGGACGGGGACACTGAAGCTTTCTTT. It specifies CATTYRDGDTEAFF.